This T cell receptor (beta chain) emerged from a study of CD8 T cells in ankylosing spondylitis. TCRdb re-called the 5' RACE reads with MiXCR, one entry per CDR3 protein. Here the sample spans roughly 230,000 distinct CDR3 sequences, over 15% being singletons. This clonotype was counted many times. The germline CDR1 and CDR2 sequences are MNHEY and SMNVEV (reference sequence). CDR3 length: 15 residues. J lost 7 bases, V lost 6 bases, and 10 bases had no gene match. This sequence joins TRBV27 and TRBJ2-2, with 8 bases fitting TRBD1. The sequence came from a male donor with ankylosing spondylitis or in good health (not recorded which). The sequencing sample was made of blood, either unsorted or a sorted T cell fraction (not recorded which). CDR3 nucleotides: TGTGCCAGCAGCCACGACGCAGGGGGCCACGGGGAGCTGTTTTTT. This gives the protein CASSHDAGGHGELFF.